Shown below are 10 T cell receptor beta chains from a single sample sequenced in a study of breast tumors, draining lymph nodes, adjacent tissues (dated by TCRdb to about 2016). Library creation used multiplex PCR. The sample was run on an Illumina HiSeq 2000. TCRdb passed the public sequencing reads through fastp at Q25 and MiXCR, retaining productive beta sequences. Identical CDR3 protein sequences are pooled into one entry, listed with their most common genes and DNA. The sample contains under 250,000 distinct CDR3 sequences, roughly 30% of them found a single time. The ten largest clones capture 1.4% of the sample. The axillary draining lymph nodes of breast cancer patients were the source of the lymph node samples. What was sequenced was axillary lymph node tissue. These receptors were taken from a female donor with breast cancer. Some clones in this sample may be carry-over from other donors' samples.

In regard to this clonotype: A junction end diverges from the germline sequence, so it may reflect a read error. The rearrangement joins TRBV7-9 to TRBJ1-4, with 9 bases that match TRBD1. The germline gives CDR1 SEHNR, CDR2 FQNEAQ (reference sequence). CDR3 length: 15 residues. The CDR3 DNA is TGCGCCAGCAGCACGGACGGGACAGGGACTGAAAAACTGTTTTTT. Its translation: CASSTDGTGTEKLFF.

This clonotype was counted many times. The chain employs TRBV4-2 and TRBJ2-6, with TRBD2 matching 15 bases. Germline-derived CDR1 and CDR2 are LGHNA and YNFKEQ. The CDR3 runs 19 residues. After removal of 0 bases from V and 1 base from J, the junction contained 1 base not matched to a gene. CDR3 amino acids: CASSQDGTSGRSGANVLTF. In DNA form, the CDR3 reads TGTGCCAGCAGCCAAGATGGGACTAGCGGGAGGTCTGGGGCCAACGTCCTGACTTTC.

This clonotype was observed at least ten times. This sequence joins TRBV15 and TRBJ2-1, with TRBD2 matching over 9 bases. The V and J ends lost 5 bases and 6 bases, in that order; junction bases with no gene match: 8. Germline CDR1 is LNHNV and CDR2 is YYDKDF (reference sequence). The CDR3 totals 15 residues. CDR3 protein: CATSSPTSGINEQFF. The CDR3 DNA sequence: TGTGCCACCAGCTCCCCGACTAGCGGAATCAATGAGCAGTTCTTC.

The sample holds many counts of this clonotype. V and J are TRBV5-5 and TRBJ2-7; the match to TRBD2 covers 11 bases. V lost 4 bases, J lost 3 bases, and 6 bases stayed unmatched. Germline V lookup: CDR1 SGHKS, CDR2 YYEKEE (reference sequence). This CDR3 spans 15 amino acids. CDR3 amino acids: CASSPSGTSGYEQYF. DNA of the CDR3: TGTGCCAGCAGCCCGTCCGGGACTAGCGGCTACGAGCAGTACTTC.

The V and J genes are TRBV12-3 or TRBV12-4 and TRBJ1-6, with D possibly TRBD1 on 5 matching bases. Trimming left V 3 bases short and J 7 bases short, with 13 bases between. This CDR3 is 15 amino acids long. CDR3 sequence reads: CASSFMERGNSPLHF. The CDR3 nucleotides read TGTGCCAGCAGTTTTATGGAGAGGGGAAATTCACCCCTCCACTTT.

This clonotype was recorded many times. The J gene is TRBJ1-6, the V gene TRBV5-1; no clear D gene. Germline lookup yields CDR1 SGHRS and CDR2 YFSETQ. Trimming removed 4 bases at V and 9 bases at J, with 20 bases between. The CDR3 length is 16 residues. Here the CDR3 DNA reads TGCGCCAGCAGCACCGCCTCCCACGGGGTTGGTTCACCCCTCCACTTT. It encodes CASSTASHGVGSPLHF. Filled out from reference TRBV5-1 and TRBJ1-6, the complete variable domain reads KAGVTQTPRYLIKTRGQQVTLSCSPISGHRSVSWYQQTPGQGLQFLFEYFSETQRNKGNFPGRFSGRQFSNSRSEMNVSTLELGDSALYLCASSTASHGVGSPLHFGNGTRLTVT.

This sequence joins TRBV6-2 or TRBV6-3 and TRBJ1-5; 7 nucleotides match TRBD1. Unmatched junction bases numbered 9, after V lost 4 bases and J lost 6 bases. Germline V gene lookup returns CDR1 MNHEY and CDR2 SVGEGT. This CDR3 has 15 amino acids. The chain's CDR3 is CASSFRGAGSQPQHF. CDR3 nucleotides: TGTGCCAGCAGTTTCAGGGGGGCGGGCAGTCAGCCCCAGCATTTT.

V usage is TRBV27 and J usage is TRBJ2-5, with 9 bases matching TRBD1. Germline V CDR1 and CDR2: MNHEY, SMNVEV (reference sequence). The ends lost 6 bases at V and 1 base at J; junction bases unmatched: 6. CDR3 length: 15 amino acids. CDR3: CASRTWGQGQETQYF. The CDR3, as DNA: TGTGCCAGCAGGACTTGGGGACAGGGCCAAGAGACCCAGTACTTC.

The chain is built from TRBV18 and TRBJ2-3; TRBD1 or TRBD2 may be the D gene (5 bases each). The CDR3 consists of 15 residues. Germline V gives CDR1 KGHSH, CDR2 LQKENI. Trimming removed 8 bases from V and 4 bases from J, with 19 bases in between. The CDR3 loop reads CASRPRAGFSDTQYF. As DNA, the CDR3 is TGTGCCAGCCGCCCGCGGGCAGGGTTCTCAGATACGCAGTATTTT.

A remark on this clonotype: A much larger clone differs by one base, so this may be a read error. This sequence joins TRBV18 and TRBJ1-3; 9 nucleotides match TRBD1. Germline V lookup: CDR1 KGHSH, CDR2 LQKENI. CDR3 size: 15 residues. In DNA form, the CDR3 reads TGTGCCGGCTCACCACAGGGGGCCGCTGGAAACACCATATATTTT. It is translated as CAGSPQGAAGNTIYF.